The next 18 T cell receptor beta chains were all read from a single sample in a study of T cell responses to AZD1222 COVID-19 vaccine. The table came from immunoSEQ multiplex PCR; TCRdb's copy has only in-frame clones and leaves some out. This sample has more than 75,000 clones, with about 89% found just once. Sequenced material: peripheral blood, taken on day 0 of AZD1222 vaccination. Receptors originate from an adult in good health.

CDR3 sequence: CAISSGTFYEQYF. The DNA of the CDR3 is TGTGCCATCAGCTCCGGGACATTCTACGAGCAGTACTTC. The chain is built from TRBV10-3 and TRBJ2-7, with a tentative D call TRBD1 (6 bases). Trimming removed 6 bases at V and 3 bases at J, with 12 bases between. Germline-derived CDR1 and CDR2 are ENHRY and SYGVKD. This CDR3 region has 13 residues.

This clone was detected a few times. The V gene is TRBV11-2, the J gene TRBJ1-1; TRBD1 might be the D (6 bases). The germline V gene encodes CDR1 SGHAT and CDR2 FQNNGV. Trimming took off 4 bases at V and 1 base at J, with 13 bases between the two ends. The CDR3 extends over 15 amino acids. CDR3: CASSYTGHPNTEAFF. The CDR3 DNA reads TGTGCCAGCAGCTACACGGGACACCCGAACACTGAAGCTTTCTTT.

This chain joins TRBV10-3 and TRBJ2-5; no firm D call. Between the trimmed V and J ends, which lost 0 bases and 1 base, there was a span of 0 bases. The CDR3 consists of 12 residues. In germline, CDR1 is ENHRY, CDR2 SYGVKD. The CDR3 region has the DNA TGTGCCATCAGTGAGTCCCAAGAGACCCAGTACTTC. It is translated as CAISESQETQYF.

DNA of the CDR3: TGTGCCAGCAATGGGGGGCAGGATCAGCCCCAGCATTTT. Translating gives CASNGGQDQPQHF. This chain joins TRBV2 and TRBJ1-5, with a weak D call TRBD1 (6 bases). From germline, CDR1 is SNHLY and CDR2 FYNNEI. V was shortened by 7 bases and J by 5 bases, with 12 bases between the two germline ends. The CDR3 contains 13 residues.

The V and J genes are TRBV19 and TRBJ1-4; D not certain. V was clipped by 3 bases and J by 4 bases, with 9 bases between them. Germline lookup yields CDR1 LNHDA and CDR2 SQIVND (reference sequence). This CDR3 is 14 amino acids long. The CDR3 sequence: CASSIEPVNEKLFF. In nucleotides, the CDR3 is TGTGCCAGTAGTATCGAGCCAGTTAATGAAAAACTGTTTTTT.

The chain is built from TRBV27 and TRBJ2-6, with D perhaps TRBD1 or TRBD2 (6 bases each). Germline CDR1 MNHEY, CDR2 SMNVEV (reference sequence). The CDR3 consists of 20 residues. Trimming removed 3 bases from V and 1 base from J, with 22 bases in between. CDR3 protein: CASSFFGGTSEGSGANVLTF. CDR3 in DNA: TGTGCCAGCAGTTTCTTCGGAGGGACATCGGAGGGGTCTGGGGCCAACGTCCTGACTTTC.

This clone has a handful of counts. The CDR3 DNA sequence: TGTGCCAGCAGGGGGGCGGTATCAGATAATGAGCAGTTCTTC. It codes for CASRGAVSDNEQFF. The chain uses TRBV7-9 and TRBJ2-1; D is possibly TRBD1 (6 bases). The CDR3 is 14 amino acids. Germline lookup yields CDR1 SEHNR and CDR2 FQNEAQ (reference sequence). Trimming pared 6 bases from V and 7 bases from J, leaving 16 bases between.

This clone appeared a single time. J is TRBJ1-2 and V is TRBV12-3 or TRBV12-4, with 7 bases fitting TRBD1. The CDR3 extends over 13 amino acids. The J segment lost 8 bases and the V segment lost 6 bases, leaving 9 bases of the junction unmatched. The CDR3 DNA sequence: TGTGCCAGCAGACCGCAGGGGGTCGTAGGCTACACCTTC. Its translation is CASRPQGVVGYTF.

The chain links TRBV5-4 to TRBJ1-3; D gene uncertain. The CDR3 consists of 13 residues. The V end was cut by 3 bases, the J end by 4 bases, with 8 bases between. Germline lookup yields CDR1 SGHNT and CDR2 YYREEE (reference sequence). The CDR3 bases are TGTGCCAGCAGCTCCCCCAGCGGAAACACCATATATTTT. Its protein is CASSSPSGNTIYF. The variable domain in full, with the rest retrieved from reference TRBV5-4 and TRBJ1-3, is ETGVTQSPTHLIKTRGQQVTLRCSSQSGHNTVSWYQQALGQGPQFIFQYYREEENGRGNFPPRFSGLQFPNYSSELNVNALELDDSALYLCASSSPSGNTIYFGEGSWLTVV.

The chain uses TRBV7-9 and TRBJ1-6, with D uncertain. Trimming stripped 5 bases from V and 10 bases from J, with 15 bases between. CDR3 length equals 14 residues. Germline CDR1 SEHNR, CDR2 FQNEAQ (reference sequence). CDR3 amino acids: CASSPPGPGSPLHF. CDR3 DNA: TGTGCCAGCAGCCCACCCGGACCCGGCTCACCCCTCCACTTT.

This chain connects TRBV18 to TRBJ1-3; maybe TRBD1 (6 bases). Trimming removed 3 bases at V and 0 bases at J, with 15 bases between. Germline CDR1 reads KGHSH; CDR2 reads LQKENI. This CDR3 has 17 residues. Here the CDR3 DNA reads TGTGCCAGCTCACCTTGGACAGTTCAGAACTCTGGAAACACCATATATTTT. Translated: CASSPWTVQNSGNTIYF.

DNA of the CDR3: TGTGCCAGCAGTTTACGGAGACAGGGATCACCCCTCCACTTT. Its translation: CASSLRRQGSPLHF. The rearrangement joins TRBV28 to TRBJ1-6, with TRBD1 matching over 7 bases. Trimming removed 2 bases from V and 10 bases from J; junction bases left unmatched: 5. The CDR3 spans 14 residues. Germline V lookup: CDR1 MDHEN, CDR2 SYDVKM.

The chain recombines TRBV6-5 with TRBJ1-2, with D possibly TRBD1 on 6 matching bases. This CDR3 has 16 residues. Trimming took 4 bases from V and 4 from J, leaving 19 bases between them. In germline, CDR1 is MNHEY, CDR2 SVGAGI. CDR3: CASSSDPGRGSYGYTF. Here the CDR3 DNA reads TGTGCCAGCAGTTCCGACCCCGGCAGGGGTAGCTATGGCTACACCTTC.

V and J are TRBV29-1 and TRBJ2-2; the D call may be TRBD1 or TRBD2 (5 bases each). This CDR3 is 14 amino acids long. Trimming pared 7 bases from V and 4 bases from J, leaving 16 bases between. The V gene's germline CDR1 is SQVTM and CDR2 ANQGSEA. The CDR3 DNA sequence: TGCAGCGCCGGGACCGGCGGTGGCACCGGGGAGCTGTTTTTT. Translated, it gives CSAGTGGGTGELFF.

The chain joins TRBV3-1 (or the pseudogene TRBV3-2) to TRBJ1-6, with TRBD1 identical over 9 bases. Germline V lookup: CDR1 LGHDT, CDR2 YNNKEL (reference sequence). The CDR3 covers 16 residues. The trim removed 0 bases at V and 6 bases at J, leaving 3 bases unmatched. The CDR3 DNA reads TGTGCCAGCAGCCAAGAAGGGACAGGGATTAATTCACCCCTCCACTTT. Translated, it gives CASSQEGTGINSPLHF.

This chain uses TRBV30 with TRBJ1-2; 8 bases agree with TRBD1. The CDR3 is 11 amino acids. From germline, CDR1 is GTSNPN and CDR2 SVGIG (reference sequence). With V trimmed by 4 bases and J by 8 bases, 3 bases remained unmatched. CDR3 in DNA: TGTGCCTGGACAGACAGGGGAGGCTACACCTTC. Protein product: CAWTDRGGYTF.

CDR3 bases: TGTGCCAGCAGTTACTCGCGAGGGGACGAGCAGTACTTC. Amino acid sequence: CASSYSRGDEQYF. The gene calls are TRBV6-5 and TRBJ2-7; perhaps D is TRBD1 or TRBD2 (5 bases each). V lost 0 bases, J lost 5 bases, and 8 bases lay in between. This CDR3 is built from 13 residues. Germline loops: CDR1 MNHEY, CDR2 SVGAGI.

In nucleotides, the CDR3 is TGTGCCAGTAGTATATGGGCGGGGGACACAGATACGCAGTATTTT. Its translation is CASSIWAGDTDTQYF. The chain couples TRBV19 to TRBJ2-3; 7 bases are a match to TRBD2. Germline CDR1 is LNHDA and CDR2 is SQIVND (reference sequence). The V gene end was trimmed by 2 bases and the J gene end by 2 bases; junction bases not matched to a gene: 4. This CDR3 is 15 amino acids long. The full variable domain, its missing parts supplied by reference TRBV19 and TRBJ2-3, is DGGITQSPKYLFRKEGQNVTLSCEQNLNHDAMYWYRQDPGQGLRLIYYSQIVNDFQKGDIAEGYSVSREKKESFPLTVTSAQKNPTAFYLCASSIWAGDTDTQYFGPGTRLTVL.